These 28 T cell receptor beta chains came from one sample sequenced in a study of CD8+ T cells in alopecia areata. Sequencing used cDNA as its template, made by extracting RNA and reverse transcribing it. The method was immunoSEQ multiplex PCR; TCRdb's version includes in-frame clones alone and lacks a portion of them. The table has 150,000 or so clones, about 47% seen once. This specimen consisted of CD8+ T cells sorted from blood, obtained at week 0. The receptors were gathered from a human donor with alopecia areata.

This clone has only a few counts. This rearrangement joins TRBV5-6 to TRBJ2-1; no clear D. This CDR3 is built from 11 residues. The germline V gene has CDR1 SGHDT and CDR2 YYEEEE. V was clipped by 4 bases and J by 15 bases, with 14 bases between them. The CDR3 spells CASSTGLLLFF. The CDR3 nucleotides read TGTGCCAGCAGCACGGGTCTACTGTTGTTCTTC.

In DNA, the CDR3 is TGTGCCTGGAGTGTACGCGGGGGGCTCAATGAGCAGTTCTTC. It translates to CAWSVRGGLNEQFF. This rearrangement joins TRBV30 to TRBJ2-1, with 8 bases matching TRBD2. CDR1 and CDR2 (germline): GTSNPN, SVGIG (reference sequence). Germline trimming cut 0 bases from V and 6 bases from J; bases unmatched to any gene: 4. The CDR3 is made up of 14 amino acids.

This chain uses TRBV4-1 with TRBJ2-1; 10 bases line up with TRBD2. This CDR3 has 16 residues. Germline V lookup: CDR1 MGHRA, CDR2 YSYEKL. V lost 5 bases and J lost 1; bases outside the gene matches: 5. The CDR3 spells CASSSQAGGSYNEQFF. The CDR3 DNA reads as TGCGCCAGCAGCTCCCAAGCGGGGGGGTCCTACAATGAGCAGTTCTTC.

This clone was detected a few times. This chain connects TRBV4-2 to TRBJ2-3; possibly TRBD1 for D (5 bases). Trimming removed 6 bases at V and 2 bases at J, with 12 bases between. CDR1 and CDR2 from the germline V gene are LGHNA and YNFKEQ. The CDR3 covers 14 residues. This CDR3 is CASRKTEATDTQYF. CDR3 coding DNA: TGTGCCAGCAGAAAGACAGAGGCCACAGATACGCAGTATTTT.

Only a few counts were recorded for this clone. The chain combines TRBV10-3 with TRBJ2-7; maybe TRBD2 (6 bases). Per germline, CDR1 ENHRY and CDR2 SYGVKD. The CDR3 is 14 amino acids. V lost 3 bases and J 4 bases, leaving 13 bases between the germline ends. This CDR3 is CAISDSLAEYEQYF. Written as DNA, the CDR3 is TGTGCCATCAGTGACTCACTAGCAGAGTACGAGCAGTACTTC.

This clone was counted between two and nine times. The chain couples TRBV29-1 to TRBJ2-7, with a weak D call TRBD2 (6 bases). There are 13 residues in the CDR3. CDR1 and CDR2 (germline): SQVTM, ANQGSEA. The germline V and J ends were trimmed by 4 bases and 6 bases, with 16 bases remaining between them. The CDR3 loop reads CSVVNRGSSEQYF. The CDR3 coding sequence is TGCAGCGTTGTCAACCGGGGGTCTTCCGAGCAGTACTTC.

V gene TRBV12-5 combines with J gene TRBJ2-1; D possibly corresponds to TRBD2 (6 bases). The CDR3 has 14 amino acids. Germline CDR1 is LGHNT and CDR2 is FRNRAP. Trimming removed 7 bases at V and 8 bases at J, with 18 bases between. DNA for the CDR3: TGTGCTAGTGCCTCCCTCACCCGGGGGTATGAGCAGTTCTTC. It is translated as CASASLTRGYEQFF.

This chain joins TRBV4-1 and TRBJ1-6; D not resolved. Germline V gene sequence: CDR1 MGHRA, CDR2 YSYEKL. The CDR3 runs to 16 residues. V lost 1 base, J lost 7 bases, and 14 bases lay in between. Here the CDR3 DNA reads TGCGCCAGCAGCCAAGCGGCAGTAGTAGTCAATTCACCCCTCCACTTT. It yields the protein CASSQAAVVVNSPLHF.

This sequence joins TRBV30 and TRBJ2-7; 8 nucleotides agree with TRBD2. Germline CDR1 is GTSNPN and CDR2 is SVGIG (reference sequence). V was clipped by 3 bases and J by 2 bases; unmatched bases: 3. This CDR3 is built from 13 residues. This CDR3 is CAWSSGGPYEQYF. CDR3 nucleotide sequence: TGTGCCTGGAGCTCGGGGGGGCCCTACGAGCAGTACTTC.

The rearrangement joins TRBV7-2 to TRBJ2-5; 7 bases are shared with TRBD1. The CDR3 sequence is 16 residues long. CDR1 SGHTA and CDR2 FQGNSA come from the germline V gene. The ends lost 3 bases at V and 2 bases at J; junction bases unmatched: 9. The CDR3 sequence: CASSFGQAYNQETQYF. The CDR3 nucleotides read TGTGCCAGCAGCTTCGGACAGGCGTATAATCAAGAGACCCAGTACTTC.

This clone appeared a few times. The gene calls are TRBV29-1 and TRBJ1-5, with a weak D call TRBD1 (5 bases). This CDR3 has 12 residues. V dropped 7 bases and J dropped 1 base, with 8 bases sitting between them. Germline CDR1 reads SQVTM; CDR2 reads ANQGSEA. DNA of the CDR3: TGCAGCGCACGGGACAGCAATCAGCCCCAGCATTTT. Translation: CSARDSNQPQHF.

This sequence joins TRBV7-9 and TRBJ2-1; D remains unclear. The germline V gene has CDR1 SEHNR and CDR2 FQNEAQ (reference sequence). This CDR3 has 12 amino acids. Trimming stripped 5 bases from V and 8 bases from J, with 10 bases between. The CDR3 sequence: CASSPPVDEQFF. The CDR3 nucleotides are TGTGCCAGCAGCCCCCCCGTCGATGAGCAGTTCTTC.

The chain couples TRBV2 to TRBJ2-7, with a weak D call TRBD1 (6 bases). The V gene lost 9 bases and the J gene lost 1 base, with 10 bases spanning the gap. CDR3 length: 12 amino acids. Per germline, CDR1 SNHLY and CDR2 FYNNEI. Here the CDR3 reads CASDRRSYEQYF. CDR3 DNA: TGTGCCAGTGACAGGCGATCCTACGAGCAGTACTTC.

J is TRBJ2-5 and V is TRBV29-1; 7 nucleotides match TRBD2. The CDR3 spans 14 residues. The germline CDR1 and CDR2 sequences are SQVTM and ANQGSEA. V was clipped by 5 bases and J by 4 bases; unmatched bases: 10. The CDR3 here is CSVLSGAWGETQYF. The CDR3 DNA reads as TGCAGCGTTTTAAGCGGGGCCTGGGGAGAGACCCAGTACTTC.

This clone has only a few counts. In DNA form, the CDR3 reads TGCAGCGTCCGAGGTACTAGCGGGGTCCTAGAGACCCAGTACTTC. As protein: CSVRGTSGVLETQYF. V gene TRBV29-1 combines with J gene TRBJ2-5, with 10 bases matching TRBD2. The CDR3 has 15 amino acids. The J segment lost 4 bases and the V segment lost 6 bases, leaving 11 bases of the junction unmatched. Germline V lookup: CDR1 SQVTM, CDR2 ANQGSEA.

The CDR3 protein is CASSLDETDTQYF. In DNA, the CDR3 is TGCGCCAGCAGCTTGGACGAGACAGATACGCAGTATTTT. The gene calls are TRBV5-1 and TRBJ2-3; D gene uncertain. CDR3 length: 13 amino acids. V was clipped by 0 bases and J by 3 bases, with 5 bases between them. The germline gives CDR1 SGHRS, CDR2 YFSETQ.

J is TRBJ1-1 and V is TRBV11-2, with D maybe TRBD1 (5 bases). Trimming removed 6 bases from V and 5 bases from J, with 16 bases in between. This CDR3 contains 14 residues. Germline assignment: CDR1 SGHAT and CDR2 FQNNGV. CDR3 sequence (DNA): TGTGCCAGCAGTTCAGGGCCAGGGCGGACTGAAGCTTTCTTT. Translation gives CASSSGPGRTEAFF.

V and J are TRBV13 and TRBJ2-7, with a weak D call TRBD2 (7 bases). The V end lost 1 base, the J end lost 4 bases, and 14 bases lay between the germline ends. Germline loops: CDR1 PRHDT, CDR2 FYEKMQ (reference sequence). The CDR3 is 15 amino acids. In DNA form, the CDR3 reads TGTGCCAGCAGCTTAGCTGGCAGGGGAGGGTACGAGCAGTACTTC. This encodes CASSLAGRGGYEQYF.

This clone was observed a handful of times. V is TRBV29-1 and J is TRBJ2-1; 9 bases fit TRBD2. The trim removed 5 bases at V and 9 bases at J, leaving 5 bases unmatched. The CDR3 has 12 amino acids. Germline V lookup: CDR1 SQVTM, CDR2 ANQGSEA. The CDR3 is CSVMAGGPEQFF. The CDR3 bases are TGCAGCGTTATGGCGGGGGGGCCTGAGCAGTTCTTC.

This clone was counted a few times. V gene TRBV19 combines with J gene TRBJ2-6; the match to TRBD2 covers 9 bases. Trimming removed 7 bases from V and 4 bases from J; junction bases left unmatched: 8. CDR3 length equals 16 residues. Germline CDR1 is LNHDA and CDR2 is SQIVND (reference sequence). The CDR3 loop reads CASNGGGGLGANVLTF. In DNA form, the CDR3 reads TGTGCCAGTAACGGCGGGGGGGGCCTCGGGGCCAACGTCCTGACTTTC.

The chain couples TRBV5-6 to TRBJ2-7; TRBD2 might be the D (6 bases). CDR3 size: 13 residues. Germline V CDR1 and CDR2: SGHDT, YYEEEE. V was pared by 4 bases and J by 3 bases, with 11 bases between. The CDR3 reads CASSHGGGYEQYF. In DNA form, the CDR3 reads TGTGCCAGCAGCCACGGGGGAGGCTACGAGCAGTACTTC.

V and J are TRBV11-1 and TRBJ1-2; D unresolved. CDR1 is SGHAT, CDR2 FQDESV, per germline (reference sequence). The length of the CDR3 is 15 residues. The V end lost 3 bases, the J end lost 2 bases, and 13 bases lay between the germline ends. This CDR3 reads CASSLGVNLNYGYTF. CDR3 DNA: TGTGCCAGCAGCTTGGGCGTCAATCTCAACTATGGCTACACCTTC. Looking up the rest from reference TRBV11-1 and TRBJ1-2 gives the full variable domain: EAEVAQSPRYKITEKSQAVAFWCDPISGHATLYWYRQILGQGPELLVQFQDESVVDDSQLPKDRFSAERLKGVDSTLKIQPAELGDSAMYLCASSLGVNLNYGYTFGSGTRLTVV.

In its sample, this clone was seen a few times. The chain uses TRBV19 and TRBJ2-3; 10 positions match TRBD2. Trimming cost V 4 bases and J 1 base; bases outside gene matches: 2. Germline V gives CDR1 LNHDA, CDR2 SQIVND (reference sequence). The CDR3 has 15 residues. As DNA, the CDR3 is TGTGCCAGTAGTAAGCTAGCGGGGGGCACAGATACGCAGTATTTT. Translated, it gives CASSKLAGGTDTQYF.

As concerns this clone: The sample holds other DNA sequences that translate to the same CDR3. J is TRBJ1-5 and V is TRBV27; no reliable D call. V lost 3 bases and J lost 2, with 5 bases in between. The CDR3 has 13 residues. Germline lookup yields CDR1 MNHEY and CDR2 SMNVEV (reference sequence). This CDR3 reads CASSFGGNQPQHF. CDR3 nucleotide sequence: TGTGCCAGCAGTTTTGGGGGCAATCAGCCCCAGCATTTT.

This clone has just a few counts. V is TRBV10-3 and J is TRBJ1-1; no clear D gene. The CDR3 contains 11 residues. V shed 4 bases and J shed 5 bases, with 5 bases lying between them. The germline gives CDR1 ENHRY, CDR2 SYGVKD. The CDR3 is CAISVGTEAFF. The CDR3 DNA reads as TGTGCCATCAGTGTGGGTACTGAAGCTTTCTTT.

The chain uses TRBV4-1 and TRBJ1-2, with D unclear. CDR1 MGHRA and CDR2 YSYEKL come from the germline V gene. The V and J ends lost 1 base and 3 bases respectively, with 18 bases between them. The CDR3 runs to 17 residues. CDR3 in amino acids: CASSQVPGRPGDYGYTF. The DNA for the CDR3 is TGCGCCAGCAGCCAAGTACCCGGACGTCCTGGGGACTATGGCTACACCTTC.

As to this clone: An end of the junction does not agree with germline; a read error may underlie this. V usage is TRBV20-1 and J usage is TRBJ1-2; D remains ambiguous. Germline V gives CDR1 DFQATT, CDR2 SNEGSKA (reference sequence). The CDR3 loop spans 9 amino acids. CDR3 sequence (DNA): TGCAGTGCTAACCATGGCTACACCTTC. As protein: CSANHGYTF.

A few counts support this clone. This chain joins TRBV29-1 and TRBJ2-5; D is possibly TRBD1 (6 bases). This CDR3 is built from 12 residues. CDR1 SQVTM and CDR2 ANQGSEA come from the germline V gene. V lost 5 bases to trimming and J lost 3 bases, with 10 bases between them. DNA of the CDR3: TGCAGCGTTTTTCAGGGGAAAGAGACCCAGTACTTC. This codes for CSVFQGKETQYF.